These 9 T cell receptor beta chains were all obtained from the same sample, sequenced in a study of cytomegalovirus exposure and HLA in healthy donors. Researchers ran the PCR with 60 Vbeta and 13 Jbeta primers. TCRdb's table, derived via immunoSEQ multiplex PCR, lists solely in-frame clones and lacks some. The repertoire holds about 130,000 clones, with 65% to 90% as singletons. The specimen was PBMCs. These receptors originate from a girl aged 2-9 years in good health and CMV-seronegative.

V and J are TRBV19 and TRBJ1-2, with 9 positions matching TRBD1. Trimming removed 6 bases from V and 4 bases from J; junction bases left unmatched: 12. The germline CDR1 and CDR2 sequences are LNHDA and SQIVND (reference sequence). The CDR3 runs 16 residues. In nucleotides, the CDR3 is TGTGCCAGTAGAAGGCGGACAGGGGCGCGTGGCTATGGCTACACCTTC. It is translated as CASRRRTGARGYGYTF.

The rearrangement links TRBV11-2 to TRBJ2-1; TRBD2 aligns across 12 bases. The CDR3 totals 14 residues. The ends lost 1 base at V and 10 bases at J; junction bases unmatched: 2. Looked up from germline, CDR1 is SGHAT and CDR2 is FQNNGV. The CDR3 bases are TGTGCCAGCAGCTTAGCTAGCGGGGGGGCGGAGCAGTTCTTC. As protein: CASSLASGGAEQFF.

The V call is TRBV21-1, the J call TRBJ2-3; the table's D call TRBD2 went unverified against the DNA. TRBV21-1 corresponds to a pseudogene. The CDR3 runs to 14 residues. Written as DNA, the CDR3 is TGTGCCAGCAGCACTAGCGGGAGCACAGATACGCAGTATTTT. This translates into CASSTSGSTDTQYF.

The chain is built from TRBV2 and TRBJ2-7; 12 bases agree with TRBD2. The CDR3 has 14 amino acids. V lost 7 bases and J lost 6; bases outside the gene matches: 7. Germline loops: CDR1 SNHLY, CDR2 FYNNEI. This chain's CDR3 is CASNLAGGPGEQYF. The CDR3 nucleotides read TGTGCCAGCAACCTAGCGGGGGGGCCTGGCGAGCAGTACTTC.

The chain recombines TRBV28 with TRBJ2-1; 7 bases line up with TRBD1. The CDR3 covers 12 residues. The J segment lost 11 bases and the V segment lost 6 bases, leaving 7 bases of the junction unmatched. Germline assignment: CDR1 MDHEN and CDR2 SYDVKM. The CDR3 loop reads CASSSEGQKQFF. In DNA form, the CDR3 reads TGTGCCAGCAGCTCCGAGGGACAGAAGCAGTTCTTC.

This chain joins TRBV29-1 and TRBJ2-7; a possible D gene is TRBD2 (5 bases). The CDR3 has 14 amino acids. CDR1 is SQVTM, CDR2 ANQGSEA, per germline. V was clipped by 4 bases and J by 0 bases, with 13 bases between them. Here the CDR3 DNA reads TGCAGCGTTGTTGGTGTAGGGAGCTCCTACGAGCAGTACTTC. This encodes CSVVGVGSSYEQYF.

J is TRBJ2-7 and V is TRBV4-2, with 8 nucleotides matching TRBD2. V trimming: 1 base; J trimming: 6 bases; junction bases outside the gene matches: 5. The V gene's germline CDR1 is LGHNA and CDR2 YNFKEQ. The CDR3 covers 14 residues. The CDR3 spells CASSQGGGLVEQYF. The CDR3 DNA reads TGTGCCAGCAGCCAAGGCGGGGGGCTTGTCGAGCAGTACTTC.

This chain joins TRBV28 and TRBJ2-2; 8 bases align to TRBD1. Trimming took 4 bases from V and 7 from J; bases not matched to a gene: 11. The CDR3 totals 16 residues. Germline lookup yields CDR1 MDHEN and CDR2 SYDVKM. The CDR3 DNA reads as TGTGCCAGCAGTTCCTCCGGACAGGGTAGAATCGGGGAGCTGTTTTTT. This sequence encodes CASSSSGQGRIGELFF.

V usage is TRBV11-3 and J usage is TRBJ2-1; 7 positions agree with TRBD2. Germline loops: CDR1 SGHNT, CDR2 YENEEA. CDR3 length equals 16 residues. V lost 5 bases, J lost 8 bases, and 15 bases stayed unmatched. The CDR3 here is CASSPGLAGPWDEQFF. For the CDR3, the DNA is TGTGCCAGCAGCCCGGGGTTAGCGGGTCCTTGGGATGAGCAGTTCTTC.